Given below is one TCR beta chain in context. The data originate from a study of blood T cell repertoires in COVID-19. Study context: Acute and convalescent COVID-19 samples came from the United States, Italy and Spain. PBMCs, B-cell-depleted T cells, or T cells were the source of the cDNA or gDNA that made up the material.

The V gene lost 4 bases and the J gene lost 1 base, with 8 bases spanning the gap. The CDR3 consists of 15 residues. Germline values: CDR1 SGHTA, CDR2 FQGNSA. In the original workflow: Estimation of nucleated cell counts relied on the amplification of reference gene primers. Data came from immunoSEQ multiplex PCR; TCRdb stores just in-frame clones and leaves some out. That table furnishes V, J and clone size, whereas the DNA furnished D and trimming. This sample has about 250,000 clones, with approximately 90% found just once. What was sequenced was peripheral blood. V is TRBV7-2 and J is TRBJ2-6; no clear D. This clonotype was sampled from a woman in her thirties with COVID-19, enrolled during active disease. The CDR3 nucleotides read TGTGCCAGCAGCTCATCAGGATCTGGGGCCAACGTCCTGACTTTC. Its translation: CASSSSGSGANVLTF.